Detailed here is one T cell receptor beta chain. In germline, CDR1 is GTSNPN, CDR2 SVGIG (reference sequence). The CDR3 totals 13 residues. Between the trimmed V and J ends, which lost 8 bases and 3 bases, there was a span of 16 bases. Method: immunoSEQ multiplex PCR; TCRdb's copy keeps in-frame clones and lacks some. This sample has roughly 40,000 clones; 70% to 90% occur once, and the top ten carry about 50%. This sample is drawn from a study of control samples from healthy donors and cancer patients. This clonotype originated in a man aged 55 to 70 in good health. The sample was blood. The V call is TRBV30, the J call TRBJ1-1; D is uncertain. The CDR3 spells CAQKRFRDTEAFF. The CDR3 DNA reads TGTGCCCAGAAGAGGTTTAGGGACACTGAAGCTTTCTTT.